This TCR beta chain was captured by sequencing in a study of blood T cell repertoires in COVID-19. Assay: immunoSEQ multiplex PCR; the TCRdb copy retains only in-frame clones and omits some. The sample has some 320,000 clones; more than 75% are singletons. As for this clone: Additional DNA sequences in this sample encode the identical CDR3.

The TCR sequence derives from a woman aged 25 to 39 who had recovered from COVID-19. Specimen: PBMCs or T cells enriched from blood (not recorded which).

DNA of the CDR3: TGTGCCAGCAGTTTCGGACAGGGTTATGGCTACACCTTC. It yields the protein CASSFGQGYGYTF. V gene TRBV27 combines with J gene TRBJ1-2; 8 bases map to TRBD1. After removal of 3 bases from V and 5 bases from J, the junction contained 2 bases not matched to a gene. CDR3 size: 13 residues. Germline V CDR1 and CDR2: MNHEY, SMNVEV (reference sequence).